A single sample is the source of the 9 T cell receptor beta chains below, sequenced in a study of T cell repertoires in cytomegalovirus infection. In TCRdb, the reads were re-called with MiXCR into one record per CDR3 protein. The sample gives almost 500,000 distinct CDR3 sequences, about 11% of which show up once; roughly 10% is in the top ten. The sequencing input was PBMCs. These TCRs come from a human donor in good health (CMV status not recorded). Some clones in this sample may be carry-over from other donors' samples.

This clonotype has at least ten counts. The V call is TRBV5-5, the J call TRBJ2-1; 10 bases agree with TRBD1. Losses at the gene ends were 4 bases for V and 5 bases for J; bases not matched to a gene: 6. This CDR3 spans 15 amino acids. In germline, CDR1 is SGHKS, CDR2 YYEKEE (reference sequence). The CDR3 coding sequence is TGTGCCAGCAGCGCCGACAGGGGGCTTGACAATGAGCAGTTCTTC. The encoded protein is CASSADRGLDNEQFF.

This clonotype occurred many times. The chain is built from TRBV7-9 and TRBJ2-1; D may match TRBD1 or TRBD2 (6 bases each). The V and J ends lost 6 bases and 2 bases respectively, with 17 bases between them. CDR1 and CDR2 from the germline V gene are SEHNR and FQNEAQ (reference sequence). The CDR3 has 16 residues. This CDR3 reads CASSRGPAAPYNEQFF. The CDR3 DNA reads TGTGCCAGCAGTCGGGGGCCTGCTGCACCCTACAATGAGCAGTTCTTC.

In this sample, this clonotype turned up a few times. This sequence joins TRBV29-1 and TRBJ1-6; 7 bases line up with TRBD1. Germline lookup yields CDR1 SQVTM and CDR2 ANQGSEA. This CDR3 is 16 amino acids long. V lost 3 bases, J lost 10 bases, and 15 bases stayed unmatched. The chain's CDR3 is CSVELRWDSLNSPLHF. CDR3 bases: TGCAGCGTTGAGCTTAGGTGGGACAGTTTAAACTCACCCCTCCACTTT.

The sample holds a few counts of this clonotype. V gene TRBV19 combines with J gene TRBJ1-6; TRBD1 aligns across 11 bases. The germline CDR1 and CDR2 sequences are LNHDA and SQIVND (reference sequence). V lost 3 bases to trimming and J lost 7 bases; unmatched junction nucleotides: 2. CDR3 size: 15 residues. CDR3 region: CASSIRDRGNSPLHF. Written as DNA, the CDR3 is TGTGCCAGTAGTATCCGGGACAGGGGGAATTCACCCCTCCACTTT.

This clonotype was counted ten times or more. This rearrangement joins TRBV7-9 to TRBJ2-7; D ambiguous. The CDR3 consists of 16 residues. The germline V gene has CDR1 SEHNR and CDR2 FQNEAQ (reference sequence). The V gene lost 4 bases and the J gene lost 0 bases, with 16 bases spanning the gap. For the CDR3, the DNA is TGTGCCAGCAGCTCCGGTTCCTTCAGGAGCTCCTACGAGCAGTACTTC. Encoded protein: CASSSGSFRSSYEQYF. Drawing the rest from reference TRBV7-9 and TRBJ2-7, the complete variable domain is DTGVSQNPRHKITKRGQNVTFRCDPISEHNRLYWYRQTLGQGPEFLTYFQNEAQLEKSRLLSDRFSAERPKGSFSTLEIQRTEQGDSAMYLCASSSGSFRSSYEQYFGPGTRLTVT.

This clonotype came up a few times. The chain employs TRBV25-1 and TRBJ2-1, with 10 bases that match TRBD1. The CDR3 consists of 13 residues. V shed 9 bases, J shed 4 bases, and the junction held 3 bases outside the gene matches. CDR1 and CDR2 from the germline V gene are MGHDK and SYGVNS. This CDR3 is CASSGQGYNEQFF. The CDR3 DNA follows: TGTGCCAGTTCGGGACAGGGGTACAATGAGCAGTTCTTC.

This clonotype has more than one count but fewer than ten. The V gene is TRBV28, the J gene TRBJ1-2, with TRBD1 as a possible D gene (6 bases). Per germline, CDR1 MDHEN and CDR2 SYDVKM. The V gene lost 6 bases and the J gene lost 3 bases, with 11 bases spanning the gap. The CDR3 extends over 13 amino acids. The CDR3 bases are TGTGCCAGCAGGGACAGCGGGGACTATGGCTACACCTTC. It is translated as CASRDSGDYGYTF.

This clonotype was counted many times. CDR3 protein: CASSLRAGRGRTGELFF. CDR3 sequence (DNA): TGTGCCAGCAGCTTAAGAGCGGGAAGGGGGAGGACCGGGGAGCTGTTTTTT. The chain employs TRBV7-8 and TRBJ2-2, with a tentative D call TRBD2 (7 bases). The germline V gene has CDR1 SGHVS and CDR2 FQNEAQ. The CDR3 covers 17 residues. The V end was cut by 2 bases, the J end by 5 bases, with 18 bases between.

This chain links TRBV29-1 with TRBJ2-7; possibly TRBD2 for D (6 bases). Trimming took off 1 base at V and 4 bases at J, with 11 bases between the two ends. The CDR3 consists of 13 residues. Germline-derived CDR1 and CDR2 are SQVTM and ANQGSEA. Written as DNA, the CDR3 is TGCAGCGTTGAAGGGAGGGGAACTTACGAGCAGTACTTC. It codes for CSVEGRGTYEQYF.